Listed below are T cell receptor beta chains from one sample, sequenced in a study of blood T cell repertoires in COVID-19. Profiled with immunoSEQ multiplex PCR; TCRdb holds only in-frame clones, not every one. This table has about 130,000 clones, approximately 81% appearing once. Sequencing was performed on peripheral blood. These receptors were obtained from a man aged 40-49 years with active or convalescent COVID-19. CDR3s include the opening cysteine and the closing phenylalanine or tryptophan. The order of the fields is V gene, D gene, clone size, J gene, CDR3 DNA, CDR3 protein. The D gene is left open where the match is weak. Expanded clones are given a class, and other clones once, few, many or no size at all.

V: TRBV6-5
D: -
size: -
J: TRBJ2-2
DNA: TGTGCCAGCAGTTACGGAGCAGGGGAAGTCACCGGGGAGCTGTTTTTT
CDR3: CASSYGAGEVTGELFF

V: TRBV5-1
D: -
size: -
J: TRBJ1-1
DNA: TGCGCCAGCAGCTTGGACAGGGTAAGAGGGAACACTGAAGCTTTCTTT
CDR3: CASSLDRVRGNTEAFF

V: TRBV28
D: -
size: few
J: TRBJ2-7
DNA: TGTGCCAGCAGTTTATTCCCCGAAGCCCGCTACGAGCAGTACTTC
CDR3: CASSLFPEARYEQYF

V: TRBV18
D: -
size: -
J: TRBJ2-1
DNA: TGTGCCAGCTCCCAGGACTCTGTGGATGGTGAGCAGTTCTTC
CDR3: CASSQDSVDGEQFF

V: TRBV29-1
D: TRBD1
size: -
J: TRBJ2-2
DNA: TGCAGCGTTGAGTCAGGGGGCCGGGGCGGGGAGCTGTTTTTT
CDR3: CSVESGGRGGELFF

V: TRBV27
D: TRBD2
size: many
J: TRBJ2-7
DNA: TGTGCCAGCAGTCCTCTTCCCGGGACTAGCGGGATATCCTTCTCCTACGAGCAGTACTTC
CDR3: CASSPLPGTSGISFSYEQYF

V: TRBV4-1
D: TRBD1
size: many
J: TRBJ1-4
DNA: TGCGCCAGCAGCCACGACAGGGGGTCGAATGAAAAACTGTTTTTT
CDR3: CASSHDRGSNEKLFF

V: TRBV2
D: TRBD2
size: few
J: TRBJ2-7
DNA: TGTGCCAGCAGGCAGCCGGGACTAGCGGGAGGAGCCTACGAGCAGTACTTC
CDR3: CASRQPGLAGGAYEQYF

V: TRBV14
D: -
size: -
J: TRBJ2-3
DNA: TGTGCCAGCAGCCAAGCAAGTAAGGGAGCAGATACGCAGTATTTT
CDR3: CASSQASKGADTQYF

V: TRBV11-3
D: -
size: -
J: TRBJ2-2
DNA: TGTGCCAGCAGCTTAGAGTTTGCGATGAACACCGGGGAGCTGTTTTTT
CDR3: CASSLEFAMNTGELFF

V: TRBV29-1
D: -
size: -
J: TRBJ1-5
DNA: TGCAGCGTTGGTACAGGCAATCAGCCCCAGCATTTT
CDR3: CSVGTGNQPQHF

V: TRBV9
D: -
size: -
J: TRBJ1-1
DNA: TGTGCCAGCAGCGTAGGCTCAGGTCGGGCTTTCTTT
CDR3: CASSVGSGRAFF

V: TRBV30
D: TRBD1
size: -
J: TRBJ1-4
DNA: TGTGCCTGGATTGACCCAGGGGGAAAACTGTTTTTT
CDR3: CAWIDPGGKLFF

V: TRBV7-7
D: -
size: once
J: TRBJ2-5
DNA: TGTGCTAGCAGCTTAGGAAGCGGACTCCAAGAGACCCAGTACTTC
CDR3: CASSLGSGLQETQYF

V: TRBV7-2
D: TRBD1
size: -
J: TRBJ1-1
DNA: TGTGCCAGCAGCTTATATGGATCAGGGGGCCCTGGGGCTTTCTTT
CDR3: CASSLYGSGGPGAFF

V: TRBV6-5
D: -
size: -
J: TRBJ1-1
DNA: TGTGCCAGCAGCGGGAGGACCCCCACTGAAGCTTTCTTT
CDR3: CASSGRTPTEAFF

V: TRBV4-1
D: -
size: -
J: TRBJ1-1
DNA: TGCGCCAGCAGCCAAGATAGGACAAATCTGTACCCATTCTTT
CDR3: CASSQDRTNLYPFF

V: TRBV2
D: -
size: -
J: TRBJ1-4
DNA: TGTGCCAGCAGTCCTGACAGGATCAATGAAAAACTGTTTTTT
CDR3: CASSPDRINEKLFF

V: TRBV30
D: TRBD1
size: few
J: TRBJ1-3
DNA: TGTGCCTGGAGTGTCGGGACAGGGGGCAGAAACACCATATATTTT
CDR3: CAWSVGTGGRNTIYF

V: TRBV7-2
D: -
size: -
J: TRBJ1-5
DNA: TGTGCCAGCAGCTGGCGGGGGGGCGGAGATCAGCCCCAGCATTTT
CDR3: CASSWRGGGDQPQHF

V: TRBV29-1
D: TRBD1
size: -
J: TRBJ2-3
DNA: TGCAGCGTTGTAGGGGGCCCAAGTGGTACGCAGTATTTT
CDR3: CSVVGGPSGTQYF

V: TRBV30
D: TRBD1
size: few
J: TRBJ2-2
DNA: TGTGCCTGGGAGGACAGGCTTAACACCGGGGAGCTGTTTTTT
CDR3: CAWEDRLNTGELFF

V: TRBV6-6
D: TRBD1
size: -
J: TRBJ1-5
DNA: TGTGCCAGCCAGGGGGCTTTGAGTCAGCCCCAGCATTTT
CDR3: CASQGALSQPQHF

V: TRBV19
D: -
size: -
J: TRBJ1-2
DNA: TGTGCCACTCACAGGGAGAACTATGGCTACACCTTC
CDR3: CATHRENYGYTF

V: TRBV5-1
D: -
size: -
J: TRBJ2-3
DNA: TGCGCCAGCAGCTCCTCCACAGATACGCAGTATTTT
CDR3: CASSSSTDTQYF

V: TRBV6-5
D: TRBD2
size: many
J: TRBJ2-7
DNA: TGTGCCAGCAGTTACCGCGGGAGCGAGCAGTACTTC
CDR3: CASSYRGSEQYF

V: TRBV9
D: TRBD2
size: -
J: TRBJ2-5
DNA: TGTGCCAGCAGCGGCATACTAGCGGGAGGACAAGAGACCCAGTACTTC
CDR3: CASSGILAGGQETQYF

V: TRBV3-1/TRBV3-2
D: TRBD2
size: -
J: TRBJ2-1
DNA: TGTGCCAGCAGCCAAGATCTACTAGCGCTCAATGAGCAGTTCTTC
CDR3: CASSQDLLALNEQFF

V: TRBV18
D: TRBD2
size: -
J: TRBJ2-1
DNA: TGTGCCAGCTCACCACCGAGGATCGGGACTAGCGACTTCTATGAGCAGTTCTTC
CDR3: CASSPPRIGTSDFYEQFF

V: TRBV28
D: -
size: -
J: TRBJ2-3
DNA: TGTGCCACCAGAAGCACAGGGTTCGGCACAGATACGCAGTATTTT
CDR3: CATRSTGFGTDTQYF

V: TRBV5-6
D: TRBD1
size: -
J: TRBJ1-3
DNA: TGTGCCAGCAGCTACGGGACAGGGAGCGGAAACACCATATATTTT
CDR3: CASSYGTGSGNTIYF

V: TRBV9
D: -
size: -
J: TRBJ2-1
DNA: TGTGCCAGCAGCGATAAAGGACAATTCTACAATGAGCAGTTCTTC
CDR3: CASSDKGQFYNEQFF

V: TRBV5-1
D: -
size: -
J: TRBJ2-2
DNA: TGCGCCAGCAGCCTTGGGACTGCGAACACCGGGGAGCTGTTTTTT
CDR3: CASSLGTANTGELFF

V: TRBV27
D: -
size: -
J: TRBJ1-4
DNA: TGTGCCAGCAGTGCCAGGGAAGAAATAAATGAAAAACTGTTTTTT
CDR3: CASSAREEINEKLFF

V: TRBV6-6
D: -
size: few
J: TRBJ1-1
DNA: TGTGCCAGCAGAAATGTAAACACTGAAGCTTTCTTT
CDR3: CASRNVNTEAFF

V: TRBV2
D: TRBD2
size: -
J: TRBJ2-2
DNA: TGTGCCAGCAGGCTACTAGCGCACACCGGGGAGCTGTTTTTT
CDR3: CASRLLAHTGELFF

V: TRBV2
D: -
size: -
J: TRBJ2-3
DNA: TGTGCCAGCAGTGAAATAGTTACCAGGGATACGCAGTATTTT
CDR3: CASSEIVTRDTQYF

V: TRBV2
D: -
size: -
J: TRBJ2-3
DNA: TGTGCCAGCAGTGAACAGGGGAAGACAGATACGCAGTATTTT
CDR3: CASSEQGKTDTQYF

V: TRBV7-9
D: -
size: few
J: TRBJ2-7
DNA: TGTGCCAGCAGTTTATACGGCTACGAGCAGTACTTC
CDR3: CASSLYGYEQYF

V: TRBV29-1
D: TRBD1
size: -
J: TRBJ1-1
DNA: TGCAGCGTCTCGGGACAGATGAACACTGAAGCTTTCTTT
CDR3: CSVSGQMNTEAFF

V: TRBV3-1/TRBV3-2
D: TRBD2
size: -
J: TRBJ2-1
DNA: TGTGCCAGCAGCCGTTTGACTAGCGCCCCTTCGGATGAGCAGTTCTTC
CDR3: CASSRLTSAPSDEQFF

V: TRBV30
D: TRBD1
size: -
J: TRBJ2-7
DNA: TGTGCCTGGAGTCCGCCTCCGGGACAGGGGGTTTACGAGCAGTACTTC
CDR3: CAWSPPPGQGVYEQYF

V: TRBV6-5
D: TRBD2
size: -
J: TRBJ2-1
DNA: TGTGCCAGCAGTACACTAGCGGGAGGGGATGAGCAGTTCTTC
CDR3: CASSTLAGGDEQFF

V: TRBV9
D: -
size: -
J: TRBJ2-3
DNA: TGTGCCAGCGGGGCGGTTACAGATACGCAGTATTTT
CDR3: CASGAVTDTQYF

V: TRBV30
D: TRBD2
size: -
J: TRBJ2-1
DNA: TGTGCCTGGAGTGAGCGGGGCAATGAGCAGTTCTTC
CDR3: CAWSERGNEQFF

V: TRBV6-5
D: -
size: -
J: TRBJ1-4
DNA: TGTGCCAGCATGCGGGCCGTCGGTTATGAAAAACTGTTTTTT
CDR3: CASMRAVGYEKLFF

V: TRBV2
D: -
size: -
J: TRBJ2-3
DNA: TGTGCCAGCAGCCAAGACGGCGAGACAGCCACAGATACGCAGTATTTT
CDR3: CASSQDGETATDTQYF

V: TRBV10-1
D: -
size: -
J: TRBJ2-3
DNA: TGCGCCAGCAGTAGGGACACGAAAGATACGCAGTATTTT
CDR3: CASSRDTKDTQYF

V: TRBV29-1
D: -
size: -
J: TRBJ2-7
DNA: TGCAGCGTTGAAGGCAGGGTCTACGAGCAGTACTTC
CDR3: CSVEGRVYEQYF

V: TRBV3-1/TRBV3-2
D: TRBD2
size: -
J: TRBJ2-1
DNA: TGTGCCAGCAGCCAGATACGGGGGGGCAATGAGCAGTTCTTC
CDR3: CASSQIRGGNEQFF

V: TRBV29-1
D: -
size: few
J: TRBJ2-3
DNA: TGCAGCGTTGATACAGACACAGATACGCAGTATTTT
CDR3: CSVDTDTDTQYF

V: TRBV7-2
D: TRBD1
size: -
J: TRBJ2-5
DNA: TGTGCCAGCAGCTTCATGACAGGGGCAGAGACCCAGTACTTC
CDR3: CASSFMTGAETQYF

V: TRBV11-3
D: -
size: -
J: TRBJ2-2
DNA: TGTGCCAGCGGCAGGGGCGAGAATGAACCCGGGGAGCTGTTTTTT
CDR3: CASGRGENEPGELFF

V: TRBV3-1/TRBV3-2
D: TRBD2
size: -
J: TRBJ2-1
DNA: TGTGCCAGCAGCTCATTTGCGGGAGTTCCGGGAAATGAGCAGTTCTTC
CDR3: CASSSFAGVPGNEQFF

V: TRBV5-4
D: -
size: once
J: TRBJ1-1
DNA: TGTGCCAGCAGCTCCCTACGGCTAGAGGAAGCTTTCTTT
CDR3: CASSSLRLEEAFF